This T cell receptor (beta chain) was recorded in a study of PD-1 blockade in classical Hodgkin lymphoma. Produced via immunoSEQ multiplex PCR; TCRdb's table is partial and in-frame only. Altogether about 4,200 clones are present, about four fifths being singletons, with the ten largest covering around an eighth. The CDR3 covers 16 residues. The germline V gene has CDR1 SEHNR and CDR2 FQNEAQ (reference sequence). The time point: newly diagnosed, previously untreated cHL patient sample. From thawed PBMCs, CD8+ T cells were isolated by magnetic negative selection. Notes on this clone: What it binds is not known. Its ends do not fully match the called genes, so a read error is possible.

Broader study findings: The study reported lower baseline TCR diversity in newly diagnosed patients than in healthy donors.

The sequence came from a human donor with classical Hodgkin lymphoma. V is TRBV7-9 and J is TRBJ2-7; 8 bases map to TRBD2. Source material: CD8+ T cells from blood. The CDR3 sequence: CASSRLAAGGSYEQYF. The CDR3 bases are TGCGCCAGCAGCCGACTGGCGGCGGGAGGATCGTACGAGCAGTACTTC.